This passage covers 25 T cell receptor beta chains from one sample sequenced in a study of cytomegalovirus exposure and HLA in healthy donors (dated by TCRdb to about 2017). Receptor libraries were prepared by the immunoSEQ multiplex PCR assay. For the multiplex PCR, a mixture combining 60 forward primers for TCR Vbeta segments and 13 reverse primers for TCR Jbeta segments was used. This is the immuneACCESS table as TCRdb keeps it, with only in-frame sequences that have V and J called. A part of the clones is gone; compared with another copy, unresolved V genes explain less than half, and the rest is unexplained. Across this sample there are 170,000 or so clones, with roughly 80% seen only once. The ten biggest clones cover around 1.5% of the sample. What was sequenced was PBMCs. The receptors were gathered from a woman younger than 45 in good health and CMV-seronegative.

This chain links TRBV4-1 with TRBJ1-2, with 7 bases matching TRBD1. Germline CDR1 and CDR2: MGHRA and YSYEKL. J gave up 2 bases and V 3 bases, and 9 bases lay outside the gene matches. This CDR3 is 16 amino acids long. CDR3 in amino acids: CASSHNRDSENYGYTF. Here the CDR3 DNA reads TGCGCCAGCAGCCACAACCGGGACAGCGAAAACTATGGCTACACCTTC.

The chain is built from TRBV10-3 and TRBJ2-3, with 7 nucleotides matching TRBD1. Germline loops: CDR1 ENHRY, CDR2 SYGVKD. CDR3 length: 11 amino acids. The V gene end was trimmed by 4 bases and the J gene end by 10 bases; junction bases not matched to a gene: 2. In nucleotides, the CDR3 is TGTGCCATCAGTGGACAGGGAGCGCAGTATTTT. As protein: CAISGQGAQYF.

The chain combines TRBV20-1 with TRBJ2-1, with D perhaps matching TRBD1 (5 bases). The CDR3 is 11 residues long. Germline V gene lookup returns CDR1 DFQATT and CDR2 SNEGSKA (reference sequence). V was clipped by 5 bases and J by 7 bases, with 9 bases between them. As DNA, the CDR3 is TGCAGTGCTTTACAGGTGAATGAGCAGTTCTTC. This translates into CSALQVNEQFF.

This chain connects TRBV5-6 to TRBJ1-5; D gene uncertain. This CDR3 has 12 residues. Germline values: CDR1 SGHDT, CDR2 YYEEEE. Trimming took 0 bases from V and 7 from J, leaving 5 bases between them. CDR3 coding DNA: TGTGCCAGCAGCTTGGGAGTGCAGCCCCAGCATTTT. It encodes CASSLGVQPQHF.

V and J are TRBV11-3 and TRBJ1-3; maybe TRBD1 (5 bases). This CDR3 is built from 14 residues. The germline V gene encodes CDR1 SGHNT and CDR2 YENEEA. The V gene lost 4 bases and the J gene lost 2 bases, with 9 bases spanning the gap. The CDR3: CASSSETAGNTIYF. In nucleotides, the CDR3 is TGTGCCAGCAGCTCAGAGACAGCTGGAAACACCATATATTTT.

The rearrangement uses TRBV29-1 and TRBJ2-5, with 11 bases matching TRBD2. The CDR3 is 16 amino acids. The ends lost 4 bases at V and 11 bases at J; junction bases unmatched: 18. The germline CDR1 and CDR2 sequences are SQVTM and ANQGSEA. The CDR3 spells CSVGIRLAGSKGEQYF. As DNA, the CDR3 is TGCAGCGTTGGCATTCGACTAGCGGGGTCTAAAGGGGAGCAGTACTTC.

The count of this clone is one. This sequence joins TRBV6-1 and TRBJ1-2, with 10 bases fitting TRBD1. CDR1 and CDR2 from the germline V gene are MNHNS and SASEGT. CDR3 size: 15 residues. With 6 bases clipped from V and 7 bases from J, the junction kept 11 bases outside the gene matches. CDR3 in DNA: TGTGCCAGCAGGAAGACAGGGGGCGAGTCCCGTGGCTACACCTTC. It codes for CASRKTGGESRGYTF.

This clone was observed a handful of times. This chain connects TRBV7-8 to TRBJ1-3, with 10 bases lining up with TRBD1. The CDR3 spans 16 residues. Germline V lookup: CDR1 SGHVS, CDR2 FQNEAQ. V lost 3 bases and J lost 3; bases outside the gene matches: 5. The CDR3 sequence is CASSLDRGSLGNTIYF. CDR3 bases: TGTGCCAGCAGCTTGGACAGGGGGAGTCTTGGAAACACCATATATTTT.

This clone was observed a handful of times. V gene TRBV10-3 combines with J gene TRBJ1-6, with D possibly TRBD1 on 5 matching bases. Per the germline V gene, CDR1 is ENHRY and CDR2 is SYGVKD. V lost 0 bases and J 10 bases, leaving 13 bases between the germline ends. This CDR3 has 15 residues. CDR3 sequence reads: CAISESPGPGSPLHF. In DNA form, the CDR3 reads TGTGCCATCAGTGAGTCCCCAGGGCCCGGATCACCCCTCCACTTT.

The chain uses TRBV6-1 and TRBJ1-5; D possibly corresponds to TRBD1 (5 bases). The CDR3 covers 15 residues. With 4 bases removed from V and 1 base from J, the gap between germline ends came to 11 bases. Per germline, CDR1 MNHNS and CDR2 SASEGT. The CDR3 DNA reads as TGTGCCAGCAGTGTAGAAGGGGTCAGCAATCAGCCCCAGCATTTT. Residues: CASSVEGVSNQPQHF.

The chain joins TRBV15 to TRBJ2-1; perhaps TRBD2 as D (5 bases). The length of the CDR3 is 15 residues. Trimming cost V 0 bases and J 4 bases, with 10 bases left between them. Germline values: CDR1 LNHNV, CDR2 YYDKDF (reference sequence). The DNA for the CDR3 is TGTGCCACCAGCAGAGATGGAGGAAAGTACAATGAGCAGTTCTTC. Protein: CATSRDGGKYNEQFF. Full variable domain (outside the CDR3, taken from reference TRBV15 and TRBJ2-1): DAMVIQNPRYQVTQFGKPVTLSCSQTLNHNVMYWYQQKSSQAPKLLFHYYDKDFNNEADTPDNFQSRRPNTSFCFLDIRSPGLGDTAMYLCATSRDGGKYNEQFFGPGTRLTVL.

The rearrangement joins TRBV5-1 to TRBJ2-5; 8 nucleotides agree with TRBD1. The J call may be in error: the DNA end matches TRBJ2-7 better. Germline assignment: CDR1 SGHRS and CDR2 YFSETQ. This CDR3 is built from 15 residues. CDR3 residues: CASSLVQGASYEQYF. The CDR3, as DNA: TGCGCCAGCAGCTTGGTTCAGGGGGCTTCCTACGAGCAGTACTTC.

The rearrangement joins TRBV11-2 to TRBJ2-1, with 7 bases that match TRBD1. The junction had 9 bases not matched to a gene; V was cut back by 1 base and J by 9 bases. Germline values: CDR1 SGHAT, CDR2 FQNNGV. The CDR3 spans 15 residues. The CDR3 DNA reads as TGTGCCAGCAGCTTAGCGTTCACACAGGGGTTTGAGCAGTTCTTC. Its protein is CASSLAFTQGFEQFF. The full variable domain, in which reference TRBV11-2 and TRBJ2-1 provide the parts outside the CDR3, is EAGVAQSPRYKIIEKRQSVAFWCNPISGHATLYWYQQILGQGPKLLIQFQNNGVVDDSQLPKDRFSAERLKGVDSTLKIQPAKLEDSAVYLCASSLAFTQGFEQFFGPGTRLTVL.

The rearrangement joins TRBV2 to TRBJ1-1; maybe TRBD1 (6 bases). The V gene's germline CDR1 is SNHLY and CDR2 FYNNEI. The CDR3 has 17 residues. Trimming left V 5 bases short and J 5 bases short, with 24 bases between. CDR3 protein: CASSLQGASRTQTEAFF. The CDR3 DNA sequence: TGTGCCAGCAGTTTACAGGGCGCCTCCAGAACACAGACTGAAGCTTTCTTT.

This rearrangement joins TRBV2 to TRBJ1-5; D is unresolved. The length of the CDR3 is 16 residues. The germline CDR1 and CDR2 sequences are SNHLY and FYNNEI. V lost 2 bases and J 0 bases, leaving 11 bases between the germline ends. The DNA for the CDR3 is TGTGCCAGCAGTGAAAACCAGGCTTATAGCAATCAGCCCCAGCATTTT. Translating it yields CASSENQAYSNQPQHF.

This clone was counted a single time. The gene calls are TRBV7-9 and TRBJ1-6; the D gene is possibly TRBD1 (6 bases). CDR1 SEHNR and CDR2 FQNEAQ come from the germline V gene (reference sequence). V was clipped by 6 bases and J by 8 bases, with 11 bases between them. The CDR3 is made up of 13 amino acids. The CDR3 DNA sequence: TGTGCCAGCAGTTCACCAGGGGATTCACCCCTCCACTTT. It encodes CASSSPGDSPLHF.

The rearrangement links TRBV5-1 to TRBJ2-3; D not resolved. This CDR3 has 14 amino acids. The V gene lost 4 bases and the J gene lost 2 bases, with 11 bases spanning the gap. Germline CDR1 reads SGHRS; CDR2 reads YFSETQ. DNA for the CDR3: TGCGCCAGCAGCGTAAACACCGACACAGATACGCAGTATTTT. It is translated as CASSVNTDTDTQYF.

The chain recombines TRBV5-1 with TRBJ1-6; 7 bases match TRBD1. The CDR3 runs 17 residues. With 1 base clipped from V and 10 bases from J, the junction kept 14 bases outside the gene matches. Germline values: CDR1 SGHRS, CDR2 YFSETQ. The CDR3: CASSLSGAQGYWSPLHF. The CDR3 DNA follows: TGCGCCAGCAGCTTGAGTGGCGCACAGGGGTACTGGTCACCCCTCCACTTT.

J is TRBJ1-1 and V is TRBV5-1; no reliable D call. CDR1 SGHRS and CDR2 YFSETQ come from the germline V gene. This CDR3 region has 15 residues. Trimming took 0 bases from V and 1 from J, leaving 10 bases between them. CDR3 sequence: CASSLAMAGNTEAFF. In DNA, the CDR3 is TGCGCCAGCAGCTTGGCCATGGCAGGGAACACTGAAGCTTTCTTT.

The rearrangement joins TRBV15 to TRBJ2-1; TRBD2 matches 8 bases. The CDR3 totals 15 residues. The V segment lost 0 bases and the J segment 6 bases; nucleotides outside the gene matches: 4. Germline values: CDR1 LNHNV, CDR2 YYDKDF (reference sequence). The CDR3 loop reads CATSRDLGTSNEQFF. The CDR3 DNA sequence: TGTGCCACCAGCAGAGATCTTGGGACTAGCAATGAGCAGTTCTTC.

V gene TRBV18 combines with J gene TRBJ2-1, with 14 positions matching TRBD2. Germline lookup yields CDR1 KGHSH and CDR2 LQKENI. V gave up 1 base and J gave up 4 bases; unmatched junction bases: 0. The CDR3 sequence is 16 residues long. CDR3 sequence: CASSPRTSGGYNEQFF. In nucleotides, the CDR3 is TGTGCCAGCTCACCACGGACTAGCGGGGGGTACAATGAGCAGTTCTTC.

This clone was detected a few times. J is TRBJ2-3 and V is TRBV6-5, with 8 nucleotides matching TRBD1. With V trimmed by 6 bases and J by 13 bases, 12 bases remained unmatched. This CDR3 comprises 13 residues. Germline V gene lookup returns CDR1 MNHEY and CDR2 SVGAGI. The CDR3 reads CASSRRPGQAEYF. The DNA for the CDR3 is TGTGCCAGCAGCCGCCGTCCGGGACAGGCGGAGTATTTT.

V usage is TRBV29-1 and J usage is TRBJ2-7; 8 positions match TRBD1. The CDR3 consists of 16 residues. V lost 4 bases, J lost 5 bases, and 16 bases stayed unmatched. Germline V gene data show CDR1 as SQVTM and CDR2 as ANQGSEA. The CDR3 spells CSVGFRYGTGGHEQYF. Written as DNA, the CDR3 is TGCAGCGTTGGATTTAGGTATGGGACAGGAGGCCACGAGCAGTACTTC.

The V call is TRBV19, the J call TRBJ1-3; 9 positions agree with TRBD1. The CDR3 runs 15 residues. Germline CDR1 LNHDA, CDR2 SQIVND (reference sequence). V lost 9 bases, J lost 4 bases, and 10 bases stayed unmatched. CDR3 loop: CASTSTGGLGNTIYF. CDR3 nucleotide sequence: TGTGCCAGCACTTCAACAGGGGGCCTAGGAAACACCATATATTTT.

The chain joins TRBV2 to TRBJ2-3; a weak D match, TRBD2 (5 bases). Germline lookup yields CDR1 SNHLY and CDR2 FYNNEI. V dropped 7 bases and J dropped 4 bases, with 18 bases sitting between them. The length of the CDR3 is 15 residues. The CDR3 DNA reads TGTGCCAGCACCCCCGAGGGCTTGAGCGCAGATACGCAGTATTTT. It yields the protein CASTPEGLSADTQYF.